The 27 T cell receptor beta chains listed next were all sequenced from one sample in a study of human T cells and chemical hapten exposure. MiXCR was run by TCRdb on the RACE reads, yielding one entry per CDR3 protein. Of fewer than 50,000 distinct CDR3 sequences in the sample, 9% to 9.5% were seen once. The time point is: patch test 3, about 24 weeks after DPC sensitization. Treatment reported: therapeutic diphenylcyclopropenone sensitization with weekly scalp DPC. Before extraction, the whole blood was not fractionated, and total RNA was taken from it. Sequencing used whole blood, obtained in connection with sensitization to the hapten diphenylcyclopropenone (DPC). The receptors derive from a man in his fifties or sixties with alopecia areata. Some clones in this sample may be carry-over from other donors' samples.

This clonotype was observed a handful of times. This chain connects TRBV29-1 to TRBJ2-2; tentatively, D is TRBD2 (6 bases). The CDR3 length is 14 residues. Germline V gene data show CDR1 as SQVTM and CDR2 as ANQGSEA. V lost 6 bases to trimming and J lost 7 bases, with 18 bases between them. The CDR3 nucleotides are TGCAGCGTCTCCGGGGGAAAACTCGGCGGGGAGCTGTTTTTT. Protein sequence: CSVSGGKLGGELFF.

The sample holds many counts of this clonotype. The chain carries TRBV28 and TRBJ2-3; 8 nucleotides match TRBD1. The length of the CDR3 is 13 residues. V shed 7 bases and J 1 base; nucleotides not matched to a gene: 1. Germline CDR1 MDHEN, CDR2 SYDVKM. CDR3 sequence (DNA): TGTGCCAGCAAGACAGGGGGCACAGATACGCAGTATTTT. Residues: CASKTGGTDTQYF. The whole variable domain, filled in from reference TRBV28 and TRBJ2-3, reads DVKVTQSSRYLVKRTGEKVFLECVQDMDHENMFWYRQDPGLGLRLIYFSYDVKMKEKGDIPEGYSVSREKKERFSLILESASTNQTSMYLCASKTGGTDTQYFGPGTRLTVL.

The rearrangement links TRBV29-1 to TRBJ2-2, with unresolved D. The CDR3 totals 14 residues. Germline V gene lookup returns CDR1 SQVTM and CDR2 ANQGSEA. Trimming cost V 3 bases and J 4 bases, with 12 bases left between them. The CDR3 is CSVEDGSFTGELFF. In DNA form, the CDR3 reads TGCAGCGTTGAGGACGGTAGCTTCACCGGGGAGCTGTTTTTT.

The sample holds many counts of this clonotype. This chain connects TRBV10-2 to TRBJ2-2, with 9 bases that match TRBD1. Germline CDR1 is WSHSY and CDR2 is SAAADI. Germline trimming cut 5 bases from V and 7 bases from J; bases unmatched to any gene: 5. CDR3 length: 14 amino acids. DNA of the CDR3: TGCGCCAGCAGTATTCGACAGGGGGTCGGGGAGCTGTTTTTT. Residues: CASSIRQGVGELFF.

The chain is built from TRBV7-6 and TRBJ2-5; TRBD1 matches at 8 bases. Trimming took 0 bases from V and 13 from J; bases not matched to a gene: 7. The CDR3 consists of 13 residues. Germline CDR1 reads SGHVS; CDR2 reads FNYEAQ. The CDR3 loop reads CASSLAKPGQAYF. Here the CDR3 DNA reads TGTGCCAGCAGCTTAGCAAAACCGGGACAGGCGTACTTC. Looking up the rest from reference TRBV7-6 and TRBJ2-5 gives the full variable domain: GAGVSQSPRYKVTKRGQDVALRCDPISGHVSLYWYRQALGQGPEFLTYFNYEAQQDKSGLPNDRFSAERPEGSISTLTIQRTEQRDSAMYRCASSLAKPGQAYFGPGTRLLVL.

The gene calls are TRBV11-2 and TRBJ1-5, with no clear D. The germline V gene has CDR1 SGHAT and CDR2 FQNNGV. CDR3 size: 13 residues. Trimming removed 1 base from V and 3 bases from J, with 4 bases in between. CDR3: CASSLVVNQPQHF. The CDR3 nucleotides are TGTGCCAGCAGCTTAGTAGTCAATCAGCCCCAGCATTTT.

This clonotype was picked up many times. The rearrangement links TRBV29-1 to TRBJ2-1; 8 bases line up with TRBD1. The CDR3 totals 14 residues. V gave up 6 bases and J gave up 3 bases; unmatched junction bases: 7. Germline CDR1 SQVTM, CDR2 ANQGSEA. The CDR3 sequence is CSVYLTGGYNEQFF. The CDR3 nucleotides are TGCAGCGTGTATCTAACAGGGGGCTACAATGAGCAGTTCTTC.

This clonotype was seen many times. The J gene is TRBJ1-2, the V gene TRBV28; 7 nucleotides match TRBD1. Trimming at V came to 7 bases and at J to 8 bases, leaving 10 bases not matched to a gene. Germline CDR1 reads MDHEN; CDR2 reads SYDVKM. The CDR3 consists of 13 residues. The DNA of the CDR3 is TGTGCCAGCAACCTTGACTACAGGGGAGGCTACACCTTC. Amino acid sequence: CASNLDYRGGYTF.

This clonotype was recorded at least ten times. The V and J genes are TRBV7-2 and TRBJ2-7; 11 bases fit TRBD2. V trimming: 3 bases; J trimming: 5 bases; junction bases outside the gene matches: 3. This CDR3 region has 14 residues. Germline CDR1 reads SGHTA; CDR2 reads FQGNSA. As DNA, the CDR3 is TGTGCCAGCAGCTTTTCACTAGCGGGAGACGAGCAGTACTTC. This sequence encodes CASSFSLAGDEQYF.

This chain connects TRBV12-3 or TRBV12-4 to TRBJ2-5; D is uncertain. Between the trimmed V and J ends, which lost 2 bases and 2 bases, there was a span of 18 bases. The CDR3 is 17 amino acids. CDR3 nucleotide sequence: TGTGCCAGCAGTTTATCGTCCGGCACTGTCATTCAAGAGACCCAGTACTTC. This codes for CASSLSSGTVIQETQYF.

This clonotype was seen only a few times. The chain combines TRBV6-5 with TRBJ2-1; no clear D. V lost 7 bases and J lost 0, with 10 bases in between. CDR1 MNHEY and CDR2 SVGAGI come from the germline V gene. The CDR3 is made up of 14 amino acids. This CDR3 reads CASTWSSSYNEQFF. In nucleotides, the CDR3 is TGTGCCAGCACCTGGTCATCCTCCTACAATGAGCAGTTCTTC.

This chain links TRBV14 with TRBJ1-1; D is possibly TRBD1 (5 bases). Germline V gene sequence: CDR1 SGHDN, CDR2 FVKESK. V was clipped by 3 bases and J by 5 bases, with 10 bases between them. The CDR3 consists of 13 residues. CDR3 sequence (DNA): TGTGCCAGCAGCCATTCAGGGAGGACTGAAGCTTTCTTT. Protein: CASSHSGRTEAFF.

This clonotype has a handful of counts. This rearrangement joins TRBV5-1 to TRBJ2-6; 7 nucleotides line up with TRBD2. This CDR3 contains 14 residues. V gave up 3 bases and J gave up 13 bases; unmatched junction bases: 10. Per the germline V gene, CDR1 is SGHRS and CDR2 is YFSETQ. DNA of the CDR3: TGCGCCAGCAGCTCCTTCGGGGAGGGAGATGTCCTGACTTTC. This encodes CASSSFGEGDVLTF.

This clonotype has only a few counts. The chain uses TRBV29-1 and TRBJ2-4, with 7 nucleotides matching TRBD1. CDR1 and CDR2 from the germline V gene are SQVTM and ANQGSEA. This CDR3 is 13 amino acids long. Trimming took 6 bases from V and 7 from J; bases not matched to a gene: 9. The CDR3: CSVVPTGDNIQYF. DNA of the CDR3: TGCAGCGTCGTCCCCACAGGGGATAACATTCAGTACTTC.

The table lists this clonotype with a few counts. The DNA for the CDR3 is TGTGCCAGCAGTGTACTAGCGCCCTACAATGAGCAGTTCTTC. It is translated as CASSVLAPYNEQFF. V and J are TRBV28 and TRBJ2-1; 7 bases map to TRBD2. Germline V gene lookup returns CDR1 MDHEN and CDR2 SYDVKM. V dropped 5 bases and J dropped 2; count of bases not matched to a gene: 3. The CDR3 runs 14 residues.

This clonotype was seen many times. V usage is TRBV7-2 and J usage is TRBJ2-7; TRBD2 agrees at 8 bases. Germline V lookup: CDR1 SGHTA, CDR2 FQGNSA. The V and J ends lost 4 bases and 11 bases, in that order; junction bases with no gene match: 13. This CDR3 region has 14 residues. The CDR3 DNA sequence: TGTGCCAGCAGCTCCGGGACCGGGGGGACTAGGAAGTACTTC. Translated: CASSSGTGGTRKYF.

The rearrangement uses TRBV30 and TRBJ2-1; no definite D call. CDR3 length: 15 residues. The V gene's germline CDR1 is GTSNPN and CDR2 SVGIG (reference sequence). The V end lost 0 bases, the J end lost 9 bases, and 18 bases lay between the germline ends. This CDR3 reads CAWSVRVDPDVEQFF. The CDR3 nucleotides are TGTGCCTGGAGTGTACGAGTGGACCCCGATGTTGAGCAGTTCTTC.

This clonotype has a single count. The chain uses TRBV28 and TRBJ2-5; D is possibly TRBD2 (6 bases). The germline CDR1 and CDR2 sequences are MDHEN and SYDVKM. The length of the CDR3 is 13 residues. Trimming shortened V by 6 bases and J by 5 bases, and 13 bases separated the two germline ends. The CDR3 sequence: CASSLTSPETQYF. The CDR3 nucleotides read TGTGCCAGCAGCCTTACTAGCCCGGAGACCCAGTACTTC.

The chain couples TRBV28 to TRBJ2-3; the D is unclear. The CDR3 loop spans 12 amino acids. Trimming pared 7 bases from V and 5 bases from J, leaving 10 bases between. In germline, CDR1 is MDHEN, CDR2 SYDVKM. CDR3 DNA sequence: TGTGCCAGCAAGAGAGGAGAAGATACGCAGTATTTT. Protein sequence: CASKRGEDTQYF.

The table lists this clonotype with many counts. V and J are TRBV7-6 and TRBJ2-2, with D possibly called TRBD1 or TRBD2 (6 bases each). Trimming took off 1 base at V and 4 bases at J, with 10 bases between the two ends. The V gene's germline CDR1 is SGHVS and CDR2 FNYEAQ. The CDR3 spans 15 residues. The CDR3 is CASSLVGGPTGELFF. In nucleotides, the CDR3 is TGTGCCAGCAGCTTAGTGGGGGGCCCCACCGGGGAGCTGTTTTTT.

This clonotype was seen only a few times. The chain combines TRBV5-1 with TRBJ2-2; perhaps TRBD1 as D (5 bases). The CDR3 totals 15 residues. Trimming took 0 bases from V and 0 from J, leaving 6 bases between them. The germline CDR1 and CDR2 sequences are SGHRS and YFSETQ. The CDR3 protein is CASSLARANTGELFF. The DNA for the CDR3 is TGCGCCAGCAGCTTGGCCAGGGCGAACACCGGGGAGCTGTTTTTT.

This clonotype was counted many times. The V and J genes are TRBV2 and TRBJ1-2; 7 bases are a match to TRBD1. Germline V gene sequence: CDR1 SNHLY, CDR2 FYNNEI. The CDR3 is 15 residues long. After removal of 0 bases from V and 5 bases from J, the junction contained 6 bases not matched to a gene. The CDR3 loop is CASSEARETGYGYTF. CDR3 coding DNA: TGTGCCAGCAGTGAAGCCCGCGAGACAGGGTATGGCTACACCTTC.

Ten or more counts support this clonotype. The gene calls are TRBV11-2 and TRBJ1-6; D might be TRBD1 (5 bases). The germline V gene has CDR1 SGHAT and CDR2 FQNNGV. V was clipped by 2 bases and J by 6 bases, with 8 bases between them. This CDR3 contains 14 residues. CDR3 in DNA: TGTGCCAGCAGCTTAACACAGGCTAATTCACCCCTCCACTTT. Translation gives CASSLTQANSPLHF.

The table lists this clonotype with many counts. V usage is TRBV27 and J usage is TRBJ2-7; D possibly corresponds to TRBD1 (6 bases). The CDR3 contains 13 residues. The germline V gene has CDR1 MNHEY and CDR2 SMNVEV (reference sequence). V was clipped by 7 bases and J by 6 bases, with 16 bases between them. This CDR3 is CASTSQGLGEQYF. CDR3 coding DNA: TGTGCCAGCACCTCCCAGGGGTTGGGCGAGCAGTACTTC.

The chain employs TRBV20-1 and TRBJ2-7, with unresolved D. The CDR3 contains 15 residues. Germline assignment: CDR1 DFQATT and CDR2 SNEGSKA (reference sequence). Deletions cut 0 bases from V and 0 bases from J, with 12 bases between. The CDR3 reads CSARDPGRSSYEQYF. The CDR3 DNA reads TGCAGTGCTAGAGATCCTGGCAGGAGCTCCTACGAGCAGTACTTC.

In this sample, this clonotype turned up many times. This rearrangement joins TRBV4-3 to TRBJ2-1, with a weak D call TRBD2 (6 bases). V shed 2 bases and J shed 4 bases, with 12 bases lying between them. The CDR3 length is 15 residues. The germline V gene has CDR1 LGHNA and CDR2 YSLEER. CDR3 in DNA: TGCGCCAGCAGCCAATGGGCACTAGCTTACAATGAGCAGTTCTTC. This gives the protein CASSQWALAYNEQFF.

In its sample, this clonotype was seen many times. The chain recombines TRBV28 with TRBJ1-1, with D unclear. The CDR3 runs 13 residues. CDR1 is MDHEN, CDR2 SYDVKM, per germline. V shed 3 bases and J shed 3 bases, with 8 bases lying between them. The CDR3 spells CASSFPPHTEAFF. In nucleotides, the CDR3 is TGTGCCAGCAGTTTTCCCCCGCACACTGAAGCTTTCTTT.